This record looks at one TCR beta chain sequence and its context. The data belong to a study of control samples from healthy donors and cancer patients. The data were produced by immunoSEQ multiplex PCR, yet TCRdb's version contains in-frame clones alone and is incomplete. The repertoire has 69,000 or so clones, about 94% of them found once; the top ten carry under 3.5%. Per germline, CDR1 MNHNS and CDR2 SASEGT. CDR3 length equals 17 residues. The junction had 12 bases not matched to a gene; V was cut back by 3 bases and J by 7 bases. The V and J genes are TRBV6-1 and TRBJ1-6; 7 positions match TRBD1. Specimen: blood. The sequence was collected from a woman aged 25 to 39 in good health. The CDR3 loop is CASSEVFRQGGNSPLHF. As DNA, the CDR3 is TGTGCCAGCAGTGAGGTATTTAGACAGGGTGGGAATTCACCCCTCCACTTT.